These T cell receptor beta chains were read from a single sample in a study of identical twins. TCRdb reprocessed the 5' RACE reads via MiXCR and lists one record per CDR3 protein. The data show some 710,000 distinct CDR3 sequences, with around 5.7% seen just once and 1.5% to 2% held by the top ten. Sequencing input: naive T cells sorted from blood. These receptors were taken from a young man in good health. Both conserved end residues are part of each CDR3. The order of the fields is clone size, V gene, D gene, J gene, CDR3 protein, CDR3 DNA. A D gene is named only where the DNA matches it firmly. Rows give clone size only sometimes, using once, few, many, or a class for an expanded clone.

many	TRBV15	-	TRBJ1-5	CATSRDGQPQHF	TGTGCCACCAGCAGAGACGGTCAGCCCCAGCATTTT
many	TRBV20-1	-	TRBJ2-1	CSATVYNEQFF	TGCAGTGCTACCGTTTACAATGAGCAGTTCTTC
many	TRBV12-3/TRBV12-4	TRBD1	TRBJ1-2	CASSPRTGVGYGYTF	TGTGCCAGCAGTCCCAGGACAGGGGTGGGCTATGGCTACACCTTC
few	TRBV10-3	TRBD2	TRBJ2-5	CATRTVGLAGRGETQYF	TGTGCCACCCGGACAGTTGGACTAGCGGGACGGGGAGAGACCCAGTACTTC
many	TRBV20-1	TRBD1	TRBJ2-1	CSATQGVHEQFF	TGCAGTGCTACTCAGGGGGTGCATGAGCAGTTCTTC
many	TRBV12-3/TRBV12-4	-	TRBJ2-5	CASSGREETQYF	TGTGCCAGCAGCGGTAGGGAAGAGACCCAGTACTTC
-	TRBV15	TRBD1	TRBJ2-7	CATSRGTGGFEQYF	TGTGCCACCAGCAGAGGGACAGGGGGCTTCGAGCAGTACTTC
few	TRBV29-1	TRBD1	TRBJ1-4	CSVEQGGAEKLFF	TGCAGCGTTGAGCAGGGGGGGGCTGAAAAACTGTTTTTT
many	TRBV7-2	-	TRBJ2-3	CASSATGDTQYF	TGTGCCAGCAGCGCAACAGGGGATACGCAGTATTTT
many	TRBV15	-	TRBJ2-5	CATSRGSGETQYF	TGTGCCACCAGCCGAGGGTCGGGAGAGACCCAGTACTTC
few	TRBV5-5	-	TRBJ2-7	CASSWPGLTTYEQYF	TGTGCCAGCAGCTGGCCGGGACTGACAACCTACGAGCAGTACTTC
many	TRBV5-1	TRBD2	TRBJ2-7	CASSVTPGLGSYEQYF	TGCGCCAGCAGCGTAACGCCGGGACTAGGATCCTACGAGCAGTACTTC
many	TRBV29-1	-	TRBJ2-2	CSVEDRAPVTGELFF	TGCAGCGTTGAAGATCGGGCTCCGGTCACCGGGGAGCTGTTTTTT
-	TRBV6-2/TRBV6-3	-	TRBJ1-1	CASSYGGAEAFF	TGTGCCAGCAGTTACGGTGGCGCTGAAGCTTTCTTT
-	TRBV12-3/TRBV12-4	TRBD1	TRBJ2-1	CASRRQGEGNEQFF	TGTGCCAGCCGCCGACAGGGAGAGGGGAATGAGCAGTTCTTC
many	TRBV20-1	TRBD1	TRBJ1-5	CSARPGTGNQPQHF	TGCAGTGCTAGACCCGGGACAGGTAATCAGCCCCAGCATTTT
many	TRBV5-1	-	TRBJ2-1	CASSLTGGRERYNEQFF	TGCGCCAGCAGCTTGACCGGGGGAAGGGAGAGGTACAATGAGCAGTTCTTC
-	TRBV19	-	TRBJ1-5	CASSDSRQPQHF	TGTGCCAGTAGCGACAGTCGTCAGCCCCAGCATTTT
many	TRBV12-3/TRBV12-4	-	TRBJ1-5	CASTRALNQPQHF	TGTGCCAGCACCCGGGCCCTCAATCAGCCCCAGCATTTT
-	TRBV5-5	-	TRBJ1-2	CASSLGPGHRLGYTF	TGTGCCAGCAGCTTGGGACCGGGACACCGCCTTGGCTACACCTTC
many	TRBV12-3/TRBV12-4	-	TRBJ1-2	CASSPTAYGYTF	TGTGCCAGCAGCCCGACAGCTTATGGCTACACCTTC
-	TRBV24-1	-	TRBJ2-1	CATESLYNEQFF	TGTGCCACCGAGTCACTCTACAATGAGCAGTTCTTC
-	TRBV7-2	TRBD2	TRBJ2-1	CASRVSGRANNEQFF	TGTGCCAGCAGGGTGAGCGGGAGGGCCAATAATGAGCAGTTCTTC
-	TRBV9	TRBD2	TRBJ2-1	CASSEGASGRGEQFF	TGTGCCAGCAGCGAGGGGGCTAGCGGGAGGGGTGAGCAGTTCTTC
-	TRBV25-1	-	TRBJ1-2	CASGAYYGYTF	TGTGCCAGCGGGGCTTACTATGGCTACACCTTC
many	TRBV12-3/TRBV12-4	-	TRBJ1-5	CASTWGGTISNQPQHF	TGTGCCAGCACCTGGGGAGGGACCATTAGCAATCAGCCCCAGCATTTT
few	TRBV3-1	-	TRBJ1-2	CASSYGGDGGYGYTF	TGTGCCAGCAGCTACGGAGGGGATGGAGGGTATGGCTACACCTTC
few	TRBV6-1	-	TRBJ2-7	CASSPALGLGSYEQYF	TGTGCCAGCAGTCCTGCCCTAGGTTTGGGCTCCTACGAGCAGTACTTC
-	TRBV5-1	TRBD2	TRBJ2-1	CASSGQGLAGEEQFF	TGCGCCAGCAGCGGCCAAGGACTAGCGGGAGAGGAGCAGTTCTTC
-	TRBV7-3	-	TRBJ2-1	CASSSMGLGEQFF	TGTGCCAGCAGCTCTATGGGACTCGGTGAGCAGTTCTTC
many	TRBV5-1	-	TRBJ2-1	CASSLGILVGAYNEQFF	TGCGCCAGCAGCTTGGGAATTCTAGTTGGGGCCTACAATGAGCAGTTCTTC
many	TRBV12-3/TRBV12-4	-	TRBJ2-5	CASSLNRLETQYF	TGTGCCAGCAGTTTAAACAGGTTGGAGACCCAGTACTTC
-	TRBV5-4	TRBD2	TRBJ2-1	CASSLGGTRKFF	TGTGCCAGCAGCTTGGGGGGGACTAGAAAGTTCTTC
few	TRBV7-8	TRBD2	TRBJ2-7	CASSLAAGGRQQYF	TGTGCCAGCAGCTTGGCAGCGGGAGGGCGGCAGCAGTACTTC
many	TRBV20-1	-	TRBJ2-1	CSADGDSYNEQFF	TGCAGTGCGGACGGGGACTCCTACAATGAGCAGTTCTTC
many	TRBV5-5	-	TRBJ2-5	CASIPRGVGRETQYF	TGTGCCAGCATCCCCCGGGGAGTGGGGAGGGAGACCCAGTACTTC
many	TRBV5-1	TRBD2	TRBJ2-2	CASSRLAANTGELFF	TGCGCCAGCAGCAGACTAGCGGCGAACACCGGGGAGCTGTTTTTT
many	TRBV4-1	-	TRBJ1-1	CASSQDPTAGGEAFF	TGCGCCAGCAGCCAAGATCCCACCGCGGGCGGTGAAGCTTTCTTT
many	TRBV4-2	TRBD1	TRBJ1-2	CASSQSPGQGGGYTF	TGTGCCAGCAGCCAGTCACCAGGACAGGGTGGCGGCTACACCTTC
-	TRBV7-8	TRBD2	TRBJ2-1	CASSLVRRRREAGIFF	TGTGCCAGCAGCTTAGTTCGTAGGCGGCGGGAGGCCGGGATTTTCTTC
few	TRBV24-1	TRBD1	TRBJ2-2	CATTPGGSNTGELFF	TGTGCCACCACCCCAGGGGGTTCTAACACCGGGGAGCTGTTTTTT
many	TRBV12-3/TRBV12-4	-	TRBJ2-1	CASSLRDTLLHNEQFF	TGTGCCAGCAGCCTACGGGACACACTATTACACAATGAGCAGTTCTTC
many	TRBV25-1	-	TRBJ1-1	CASSGPELMNTEAFF	TGTGCCAGCAGTGGACCGGAGCTGATGAACACTGAAGCTTTCTTT
-	TRBV10-3	-	TRBJ2-3	CAISEFFRRTDTQYF	TGTGCCATCAGTGAGTTTTTTAGACGCACAGATACGCAGTATTTT
many	TRBV2	-	TRBJ2-2	CASSGQGTGELFF	TGTGCCAGCAGCGGGCAGGGGACCGGGGAGCTGTTTTTT
many	TRBV21-1	-	TRBJ2-1	CASSKNTKEGAGYNEQFF	TGTGCCAGCAGCAAAAACACCAAGGAGGGGGCCGGGTACAATGAGCAGTTCTTC
few	TRBV5-1	-	TRBJ2-6	CASSTQGPGANVLTF	TGCGCCAGCAGCACCCAGGGTCCAGGGGCCAACGTCCTGACTTTC
many	TRBV9	TRBD2	TRBJ2-1	CASSVASGLLGEQFF	TGTGCCAGCAGCGTAGCTAGCGGGTTACTCGGTGAGCAGTTCTTC
once	TRBV3-1	-	TRBJ2-5	CASSPPPYF	TGTGCCAGCAGCCCCCCCCCGTACTTC
many	TRBV20-1	TRBD2	TRBJ2-4	CSAFSGRTKNIQYF	TGCAGTGCTTTCAGCGGGAGAACGAAAAACATTCAGTACTTC
-	TRBV19	TRBD1	TRBJ2-2	CASRDRVRGKTGELFF	TGTGCCAGTAGGGACAGGGTGAGGGGAAAAACCGGGGAGCTGTTTTTT
many	TRBV7-9	-	TRBJ2-5	CASNSGFETQYF	TGTGCCAGCAACAGCGGGTTTGAGACCCAGTACTTC
many	TRBV5-1	-	TRBJ2-3	CASSPLRPGAADTQYF	TGCGCCAGCAGCCCTCTTAGACCCGGGGCCGCAGATACGCAGTATTTT
many	TRBV4-2	TRBD2	TRBJ2-7	CASSQEGIGGRAGEQYF	TGTGCCAGCAGCCAAGAAGGCATAGGCGGGAGGGCGGGAGAGCAGTACTTC